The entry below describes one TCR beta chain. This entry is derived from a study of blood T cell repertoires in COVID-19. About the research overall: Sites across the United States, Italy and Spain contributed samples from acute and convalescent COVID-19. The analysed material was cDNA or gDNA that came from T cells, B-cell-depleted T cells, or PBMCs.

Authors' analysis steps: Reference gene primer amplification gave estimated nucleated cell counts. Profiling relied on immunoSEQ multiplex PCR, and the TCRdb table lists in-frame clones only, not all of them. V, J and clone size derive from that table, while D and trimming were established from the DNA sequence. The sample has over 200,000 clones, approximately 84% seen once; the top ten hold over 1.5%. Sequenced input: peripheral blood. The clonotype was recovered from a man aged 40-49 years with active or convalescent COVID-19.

CDR3: CASRGTGLPQYEQYF. The CDR3 DNA is TGTGCCAGCAGAGGGACGGGACTACCACAATACGAGCAGTACTTC. The chain combines TRBV6-5 with TRBJ2-7, with TRBD2 matching over 7 bases. Trimming cost V 6 bases and J 4 bases; bases outside gene matches: 12. The CDR3 runs 15 residues. Germline CDR1 reads MNHEY; CDR2 reads SVGAGI.